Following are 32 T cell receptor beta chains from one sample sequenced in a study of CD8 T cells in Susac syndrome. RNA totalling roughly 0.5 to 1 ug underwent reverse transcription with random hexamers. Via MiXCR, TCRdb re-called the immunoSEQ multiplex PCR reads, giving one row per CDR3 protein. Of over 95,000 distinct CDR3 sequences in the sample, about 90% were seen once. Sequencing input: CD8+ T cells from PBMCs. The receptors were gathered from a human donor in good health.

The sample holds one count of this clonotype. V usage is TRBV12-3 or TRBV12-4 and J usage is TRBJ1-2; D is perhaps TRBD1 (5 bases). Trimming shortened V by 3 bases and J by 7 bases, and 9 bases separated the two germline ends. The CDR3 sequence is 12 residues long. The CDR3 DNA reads TGTGCCAGCAGTTTGGGGGTTCGTGGCTACACCTTC. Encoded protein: CASSLGVRGYTF.

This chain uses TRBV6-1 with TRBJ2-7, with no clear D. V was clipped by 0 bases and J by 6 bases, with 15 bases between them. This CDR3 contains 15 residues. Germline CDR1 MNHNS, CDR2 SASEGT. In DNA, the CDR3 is TGTGCCAGCAGTGAAGCGATCCCCCCCTGGCCCGAGCAGTACTTC. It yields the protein CASSEAIPPWPEQYF.

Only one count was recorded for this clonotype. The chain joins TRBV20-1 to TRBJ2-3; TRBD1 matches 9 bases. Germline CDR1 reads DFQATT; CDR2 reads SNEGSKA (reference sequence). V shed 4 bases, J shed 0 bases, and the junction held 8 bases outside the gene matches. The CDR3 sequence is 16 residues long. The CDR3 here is CSAIRMDRGSTDTQYF. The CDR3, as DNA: TGCAGTGCTATCCGAATGGACAGGGGTAGCACAGATACGCAGTATTTT.

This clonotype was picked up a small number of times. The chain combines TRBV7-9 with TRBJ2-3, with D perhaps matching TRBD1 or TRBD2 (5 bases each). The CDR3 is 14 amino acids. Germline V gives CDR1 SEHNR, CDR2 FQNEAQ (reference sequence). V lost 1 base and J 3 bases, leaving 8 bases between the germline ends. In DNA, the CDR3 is TGTGCCAGCAGCTTAGTCGGGGCTACAGATACGCAGTATTTT. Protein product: CASSLVGATDTQYF.

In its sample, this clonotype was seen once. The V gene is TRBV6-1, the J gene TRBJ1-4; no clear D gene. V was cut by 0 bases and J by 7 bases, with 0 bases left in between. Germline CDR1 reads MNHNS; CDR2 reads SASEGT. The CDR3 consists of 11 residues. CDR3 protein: CASSEAEKLFF. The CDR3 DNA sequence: TGTGCCAGCAGTGAAGCTGAAAAACTGTTTTTT.

CDR3 loop: CASSLWWGETQYF. The CDR3 region has the DNA TGTGCCAGCAGCTTATGGTGGGGGGAGACCCAGTACTTC. The V and J genes are TRBV5-6 and TRBJ2-5; tentatively, D is TRBD1 or TRBD2 (5 bases each). Trimming stripped 2 bases from V and 5 bases from J, with 10 bases between. The germline V gene encodes CDR1 SGHDT and CDR2 YYEEEE. CDR3 length equals 13 residues. Full variable domain (missing parts from reference TRBV5-6 and TRBJ2-5): DAGVTQSPTHLIKTRGQQVTLRCSPKSGHDTVSWYQQALGQGPQFIFQYYEEEERQRGNFPDRFSGHQFPNYSSELNVNALLLGDSALYLCASSLWWGETQYFGPGTRLLVL.

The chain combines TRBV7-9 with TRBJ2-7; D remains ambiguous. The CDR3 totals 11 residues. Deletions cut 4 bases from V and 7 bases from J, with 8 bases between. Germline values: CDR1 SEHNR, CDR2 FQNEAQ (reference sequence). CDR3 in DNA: TGTGCCAGCAGCTCCCCGACAGAGCAGTACTTC. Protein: CASSSPTEQYF.

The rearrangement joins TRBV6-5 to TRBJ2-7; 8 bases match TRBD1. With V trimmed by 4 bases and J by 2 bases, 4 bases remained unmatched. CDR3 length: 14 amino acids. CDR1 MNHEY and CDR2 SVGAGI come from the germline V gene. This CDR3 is CASSSGGLPYEQYF. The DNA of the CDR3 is TGTGCCAGCAGTTCAGGGGGCCTCCCCTACGAGCAGTACTTC.

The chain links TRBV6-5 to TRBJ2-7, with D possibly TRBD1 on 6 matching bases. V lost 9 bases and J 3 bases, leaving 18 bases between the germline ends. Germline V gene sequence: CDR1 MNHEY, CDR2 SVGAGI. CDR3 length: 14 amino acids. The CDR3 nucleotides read TGTGCCAGTGCCCAACAGGGATACGGCTACGAGCAGTACTTC. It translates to CASAQQGYGYEQYF.

As DNA, the CDR3 is TGCGCCAGCAGCCTTAGCGGGACACAAGAGACCCAGTACTTC. The encoded protein is CASSLSGTQETQYF. The chain joins TRBV5-1 to TRBJ2-5, with TRBD2 matching over 8 bases. Trimming removed 4 bases from V and 2 bases from J; junction bases left unmatched: 4. Germline values: CDR1 SGHRS, CDR2 YFSETQ. CDR3 length equals 14 residues.

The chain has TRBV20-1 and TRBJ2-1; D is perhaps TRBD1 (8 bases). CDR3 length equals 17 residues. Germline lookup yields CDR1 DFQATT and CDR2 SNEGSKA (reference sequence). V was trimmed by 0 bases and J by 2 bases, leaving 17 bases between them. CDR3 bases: TGCAGTGCTAGAGATAAGCGGGGACAGGTTGCCTACAATGAGCAGTTCTTC. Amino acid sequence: CSARDKRGQVAYNEQFF.

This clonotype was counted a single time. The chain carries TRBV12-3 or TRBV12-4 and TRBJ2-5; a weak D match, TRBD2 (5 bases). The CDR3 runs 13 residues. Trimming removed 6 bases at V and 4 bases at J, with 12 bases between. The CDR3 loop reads CASSLLGRETQYF. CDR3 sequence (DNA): TGTGCCAGCAGCCTACTAGGGAGAGAGACCCAGTACTTC.

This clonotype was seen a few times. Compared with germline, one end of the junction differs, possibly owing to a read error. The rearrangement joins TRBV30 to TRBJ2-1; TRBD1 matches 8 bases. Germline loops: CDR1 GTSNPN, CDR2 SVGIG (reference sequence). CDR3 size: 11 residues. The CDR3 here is CAWTQGAERYF. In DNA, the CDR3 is TGTGCCTGGACTCAGGGGGCTGAGCGTTACTTC.

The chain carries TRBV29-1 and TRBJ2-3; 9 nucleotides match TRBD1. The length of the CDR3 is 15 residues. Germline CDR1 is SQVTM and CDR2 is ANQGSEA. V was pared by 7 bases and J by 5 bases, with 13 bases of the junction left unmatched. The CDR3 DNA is TGCAGCGGGGCCCCCGACAGGGGGGATGGAGATACGCAGTATTTT. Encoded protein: CSGAPDRGDGDTQYF.

The chain's CDR3 is CASTRPFVYEQYF. CDR3 DNA sequence: TGTGCCAGCACACGTCCGTTCGTCTACGAGCAGTACTTC. The chain carries TRBV2 and TRBJ2-7; D gene uncertain. Trimming took 7 bases from V and 3 from J, leaving 13 bases between them. This CDR3 region has 13 residues. Germline V gives CDR1 SNHLY, CDR2 FYNNEI.

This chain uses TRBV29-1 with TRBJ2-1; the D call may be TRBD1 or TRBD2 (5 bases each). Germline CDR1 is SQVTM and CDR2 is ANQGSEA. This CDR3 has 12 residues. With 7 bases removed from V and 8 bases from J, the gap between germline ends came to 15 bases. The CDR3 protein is CSARWGLDEQFF. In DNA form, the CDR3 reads TGCAGCGCCCGGTGGGGGTTGGATGAGCAGTTCTTC.

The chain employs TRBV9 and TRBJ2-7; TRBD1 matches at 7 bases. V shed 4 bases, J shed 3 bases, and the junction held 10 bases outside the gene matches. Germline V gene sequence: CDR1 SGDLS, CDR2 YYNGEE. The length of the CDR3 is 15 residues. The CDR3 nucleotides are TGTGCCAGCAGCCCGAGGGGGCCGAGTAACTACGAGCAGTACTTC. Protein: CASSPRGPSNYEQYF.

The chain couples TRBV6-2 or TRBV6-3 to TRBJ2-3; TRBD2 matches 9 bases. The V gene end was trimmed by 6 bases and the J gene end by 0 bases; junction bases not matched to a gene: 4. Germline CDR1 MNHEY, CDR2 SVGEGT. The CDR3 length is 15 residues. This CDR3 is CASRDSGGSTDTQYF. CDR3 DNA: TGTGCCAGCAGAGATAGCGGGGGCAGCACAGATACGCAGTATTTT.

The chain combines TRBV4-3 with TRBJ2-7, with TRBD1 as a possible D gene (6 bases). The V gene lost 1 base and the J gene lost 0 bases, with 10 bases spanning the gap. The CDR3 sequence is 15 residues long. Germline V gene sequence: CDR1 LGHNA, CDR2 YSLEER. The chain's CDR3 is CASSQGQESSYEQYF. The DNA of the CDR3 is TGCGCCAGCAGCCAAGGACAGGAGAGCTCCTACGAGCAGTACTTC.

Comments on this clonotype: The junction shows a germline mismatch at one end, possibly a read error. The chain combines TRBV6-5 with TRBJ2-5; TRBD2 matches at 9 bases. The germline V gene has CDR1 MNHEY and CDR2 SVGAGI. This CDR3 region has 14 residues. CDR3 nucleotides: TGTGCCATTGGGGCTAGCGGGAATACAGAGACCCAGTGCTTC. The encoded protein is CAIGASGNTETQCF.

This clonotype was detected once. DNA for the CDR3: TGTGCCAGCAGTCCGGGAGGCGGGCTAAACACCGGGGAGCTGTTTTTT. Translated, it gives CASSPGGGLNTGELFF. The chain joins TRBV6-6 to TRBJ2-2, with TRBD2 matching 7 bases. Germline values: CDR1 MNHNY, CDR2 SVGAGI (reference sequence). CDR3 length: 16 amino acids. After removal of 5 bases from V and 2 bases from J, the junction contained 8 bases not matched to a gene.

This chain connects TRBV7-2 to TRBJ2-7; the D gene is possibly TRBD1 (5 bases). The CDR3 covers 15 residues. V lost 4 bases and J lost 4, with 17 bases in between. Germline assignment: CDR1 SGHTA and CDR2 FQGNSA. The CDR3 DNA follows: TGTGCCAGCAGCTCCCGTCTTGGGGCGGTGTACGAGCAGTACTTC. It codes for CASSSRLGAVYEQYF.

The CDR3 protein is CASSPRQGWQTAFF. In nucleotides, the CDR3 is TGTGCCAGCAGTCCGAGACAGGGGTGGCAGACAGCTTTCTTT. V usage is TRBV6-2 or TRBV6-3 and J usage is TRBJ1-1; 8 positions match TRBD1. Germline trimming cut 5 bases from V and 10 bases from J; bases unmatched to any gene: 12. CDR3 length: 14 residues. CDR1 is MNHEY and CDR2 is SVGEGT in the germline V gene.

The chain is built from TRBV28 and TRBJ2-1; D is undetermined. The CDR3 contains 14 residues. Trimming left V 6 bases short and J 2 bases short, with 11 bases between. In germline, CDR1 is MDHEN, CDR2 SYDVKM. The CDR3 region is CASRIPTAYNEQFF. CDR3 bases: TGTGCCAGCAGGATTCCCACGGCCTACAATGAGCAGTTCTTC. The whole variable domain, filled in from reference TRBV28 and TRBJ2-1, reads DVKVTQSSRYLVKRTGEKVFLECVQDMDHENMFWYRQDPGLGLRLIYFSYDVKMKEKGDIPEGYSVSREKKERFSLILESASTNQTSMYLCASRIPTAYNEQFFGPGTRLTVL.

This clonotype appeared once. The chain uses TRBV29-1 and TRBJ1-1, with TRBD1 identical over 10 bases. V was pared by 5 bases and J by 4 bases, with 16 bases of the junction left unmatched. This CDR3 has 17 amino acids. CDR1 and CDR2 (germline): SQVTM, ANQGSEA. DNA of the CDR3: TGCAGCGTTTTGTCTATAGGACAGGGGGTATTGGGCACTGAAGCTTTCTTT. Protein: CSVLSIGQGVLGTEAFF.

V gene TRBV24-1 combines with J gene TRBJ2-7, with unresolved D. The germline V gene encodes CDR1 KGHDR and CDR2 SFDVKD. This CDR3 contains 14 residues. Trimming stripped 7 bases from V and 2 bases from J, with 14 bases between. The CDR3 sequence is CATRGVTITYEQYF. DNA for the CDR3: TGTGCCACCAGGGGCGTGACAATAACCTACGAGCAGTACTTC.

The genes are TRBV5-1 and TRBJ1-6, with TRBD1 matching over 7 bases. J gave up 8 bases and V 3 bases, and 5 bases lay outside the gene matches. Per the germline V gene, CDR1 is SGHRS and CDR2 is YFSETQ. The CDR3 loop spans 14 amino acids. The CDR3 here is CASSSDRRDSPLHF. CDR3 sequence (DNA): TGCGCCAGCAGCTCGGACAGGCGTGATTCACCCCTCCACTTT.

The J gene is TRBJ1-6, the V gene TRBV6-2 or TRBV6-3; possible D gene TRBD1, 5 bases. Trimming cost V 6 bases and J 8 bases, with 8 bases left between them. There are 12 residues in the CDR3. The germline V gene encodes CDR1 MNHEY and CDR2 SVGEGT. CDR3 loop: CASRVGDSPLHF. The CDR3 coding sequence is TGTGCCAGCAGAGTAGGGGATTCACCCCTCCACTTT.

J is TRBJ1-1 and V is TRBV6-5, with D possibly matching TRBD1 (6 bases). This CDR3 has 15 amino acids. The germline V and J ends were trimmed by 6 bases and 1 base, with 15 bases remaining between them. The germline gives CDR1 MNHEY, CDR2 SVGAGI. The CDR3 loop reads CASSIRRGRNTEAFF. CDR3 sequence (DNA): TGTGCCAGCAGCATTCGGCGGGGGCGGAACACTGAAGCTTTCTTT.

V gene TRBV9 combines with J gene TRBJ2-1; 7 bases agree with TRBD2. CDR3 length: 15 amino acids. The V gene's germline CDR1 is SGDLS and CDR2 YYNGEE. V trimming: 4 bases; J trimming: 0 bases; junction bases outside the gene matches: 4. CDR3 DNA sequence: TGTGCCAGCAGCCAGAGCGGGGTCTCCTACAATGAGCAGTTCTTC. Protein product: CASSQSGVSYNEQFF.

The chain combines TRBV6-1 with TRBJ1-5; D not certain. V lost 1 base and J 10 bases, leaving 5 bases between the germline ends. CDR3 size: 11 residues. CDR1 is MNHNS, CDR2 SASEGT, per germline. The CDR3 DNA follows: TGTGCCAGCAGTGAAGAAGGACCCCAGCATTTT. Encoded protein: CASSEEGPQHF.

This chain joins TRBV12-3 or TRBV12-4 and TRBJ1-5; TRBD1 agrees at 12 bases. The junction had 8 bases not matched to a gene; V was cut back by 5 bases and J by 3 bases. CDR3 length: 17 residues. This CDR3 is CASSPTGTGGLNQPQHF. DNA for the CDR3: TGTGCCAGCAGTCCAACTGGGACAGGGGGCCTCAATCAGCCCCAGCATTTT.